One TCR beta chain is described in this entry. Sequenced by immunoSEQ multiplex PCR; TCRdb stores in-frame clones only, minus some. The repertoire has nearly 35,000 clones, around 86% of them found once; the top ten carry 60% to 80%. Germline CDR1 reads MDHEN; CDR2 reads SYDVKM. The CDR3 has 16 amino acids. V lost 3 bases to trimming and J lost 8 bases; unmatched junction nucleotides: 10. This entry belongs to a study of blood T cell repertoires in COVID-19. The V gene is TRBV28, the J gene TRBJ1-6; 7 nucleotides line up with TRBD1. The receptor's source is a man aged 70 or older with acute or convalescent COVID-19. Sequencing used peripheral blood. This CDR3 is CASSFVPPTGHSPLHF. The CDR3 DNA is TGTGCCAGCAGTTTTGTCCCCCCGACAGGGCATTCACCCCTCCACTTT.